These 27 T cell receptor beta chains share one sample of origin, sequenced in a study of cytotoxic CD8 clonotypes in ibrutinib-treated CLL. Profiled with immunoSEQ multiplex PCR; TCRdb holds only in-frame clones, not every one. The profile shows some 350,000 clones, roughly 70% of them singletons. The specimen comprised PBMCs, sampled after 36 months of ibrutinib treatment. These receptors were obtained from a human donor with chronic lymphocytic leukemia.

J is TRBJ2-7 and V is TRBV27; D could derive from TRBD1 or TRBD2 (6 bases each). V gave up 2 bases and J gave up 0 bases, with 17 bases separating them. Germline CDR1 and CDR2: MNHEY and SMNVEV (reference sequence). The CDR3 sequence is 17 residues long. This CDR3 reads CASSLLPGARHSYEQYF. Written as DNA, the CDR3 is TGTGCCAGCAGTTTACTGCCGGGGGCTCGTCACTCCTACGAGCAGTACTTC.

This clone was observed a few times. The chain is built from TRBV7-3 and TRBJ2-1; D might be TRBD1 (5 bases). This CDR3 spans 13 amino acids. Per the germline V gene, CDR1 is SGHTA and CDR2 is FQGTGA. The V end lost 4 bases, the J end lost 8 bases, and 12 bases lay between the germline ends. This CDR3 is CASSSKGWHEQFF. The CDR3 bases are TGTGCCAGCAGCTCGAAGGGGTGGCATGAGCAGTTCTTC. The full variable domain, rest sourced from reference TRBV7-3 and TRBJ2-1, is GAGVSQTPSNKVTEKGKYVELRCDPISGHTALYWYRQSLGQGPEFLIYFQGTGAADDSGLPNDRFFAVRPEGSVSTLKIQRTERGDSAVYLCASSSKGWHEQFFGPGTRLTVL.

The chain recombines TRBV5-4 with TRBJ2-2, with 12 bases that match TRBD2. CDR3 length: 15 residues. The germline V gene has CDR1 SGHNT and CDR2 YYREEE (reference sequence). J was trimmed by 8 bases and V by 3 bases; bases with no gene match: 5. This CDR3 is CASSSLAGGAGELFF. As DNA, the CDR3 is TGTGCCAGCAGCTCCCTAGCGGGGGGGGCTGGGGAGCTGTTTTTT.

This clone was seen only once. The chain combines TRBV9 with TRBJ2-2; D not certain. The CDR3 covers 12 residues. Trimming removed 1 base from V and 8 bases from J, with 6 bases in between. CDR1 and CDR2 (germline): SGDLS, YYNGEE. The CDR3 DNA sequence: TGTGCCAGCAGCGTAACCCGAGGGGAGCTGTTTTTT. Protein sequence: CASSVTRGELFF.

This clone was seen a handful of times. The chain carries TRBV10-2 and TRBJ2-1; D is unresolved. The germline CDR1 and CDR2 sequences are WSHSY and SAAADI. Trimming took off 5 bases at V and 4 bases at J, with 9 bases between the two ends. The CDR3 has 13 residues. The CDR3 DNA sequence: TGCGCCAGCAGTCCAGGACGTTACAATGAGCAGTTCTTC. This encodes CASSPGRYNEQFF.

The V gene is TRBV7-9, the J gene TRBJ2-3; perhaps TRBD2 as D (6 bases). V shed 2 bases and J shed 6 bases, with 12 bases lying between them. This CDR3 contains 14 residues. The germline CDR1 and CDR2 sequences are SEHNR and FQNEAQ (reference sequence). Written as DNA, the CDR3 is TGTGCCAGCAGCTTACCTAGCGAAAAGGATACGCAGTATTTT. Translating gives CASSLPSEKDTQYF.

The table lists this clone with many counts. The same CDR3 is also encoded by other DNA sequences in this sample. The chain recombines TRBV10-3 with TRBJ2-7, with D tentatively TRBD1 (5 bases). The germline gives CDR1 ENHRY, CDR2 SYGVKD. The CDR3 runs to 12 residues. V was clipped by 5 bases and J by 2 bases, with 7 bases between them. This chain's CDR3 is CAISQGTYEQYF. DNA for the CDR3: TGTGCCATCAGTCAGGGCACCTACGAGCAGTACTTC.

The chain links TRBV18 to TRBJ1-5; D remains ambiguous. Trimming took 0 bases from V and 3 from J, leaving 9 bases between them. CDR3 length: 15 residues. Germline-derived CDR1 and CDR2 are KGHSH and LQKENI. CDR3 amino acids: CASSPPGRPNQPQHF. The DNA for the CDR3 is TGTGCCAGCTCACCACCTGGGCGGCCCAATCAGCCCCAGCATTTT.

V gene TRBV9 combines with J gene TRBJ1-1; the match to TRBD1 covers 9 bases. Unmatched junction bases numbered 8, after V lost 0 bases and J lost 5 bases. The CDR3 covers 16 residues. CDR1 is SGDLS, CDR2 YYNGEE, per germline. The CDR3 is CASSVAGQGGGTEAFF. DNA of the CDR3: TGTGCCAGCAGCGTAGCGGGACAGGGAGGCGGAACTGAAGCTTTCTTT.

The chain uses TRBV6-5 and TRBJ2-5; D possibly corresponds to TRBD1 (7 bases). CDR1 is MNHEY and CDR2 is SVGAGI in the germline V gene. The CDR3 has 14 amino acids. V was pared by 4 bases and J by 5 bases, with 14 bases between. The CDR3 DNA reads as TGTGCCAGCAGTTCCTTGACAGGGAGGGAGACCCAGTACTTC. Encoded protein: CASSSLTGRETQYF.

The CDR3 coding sequence is TGTGCCAGCAGCTTTATGGGGCGCGGTCAGCCCCAGCATTTT. The encoded protein is CASSFMGRGQPQHF. V and J are TRBV7-9 and TRBJ1-5; D is perhaps TRBD1 (5 bases). Trimming stripped 3 bases from V and 6 bases from J, with 12 bases between. Germline V gene data show CDR1 as SEHNR and CDR2 as FQNEAQ (reference sequence). There are 14 residues in the CDR3.

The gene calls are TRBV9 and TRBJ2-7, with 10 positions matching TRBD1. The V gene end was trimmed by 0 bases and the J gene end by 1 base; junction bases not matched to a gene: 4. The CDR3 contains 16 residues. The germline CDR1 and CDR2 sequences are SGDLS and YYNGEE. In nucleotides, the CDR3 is TGTGCCAGCAGCGTAGGTCTGGGACAGGGGTCCTACGAGCAGTACTTC. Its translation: CASSVGLGQGSYEQYF. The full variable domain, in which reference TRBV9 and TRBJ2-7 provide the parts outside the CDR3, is DSGVTQTPKHLITATGQRVTLRCSPRSGDLSVYWYQQSLDQGLQFLIQYYNGEERAKGNILERFSAQQFPDLHSELNLSSLELGDSALYFCASSVGLGQGSYEQYFGPGTRLTVT.

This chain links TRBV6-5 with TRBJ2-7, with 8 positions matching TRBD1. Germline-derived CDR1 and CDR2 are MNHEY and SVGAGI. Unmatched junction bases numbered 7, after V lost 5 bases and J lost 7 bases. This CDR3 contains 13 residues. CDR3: CASSKQGVHEQYF. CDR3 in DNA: TGTGCCAGCAGTAAACAGGGGGTACATGAGCAGTACTTC.

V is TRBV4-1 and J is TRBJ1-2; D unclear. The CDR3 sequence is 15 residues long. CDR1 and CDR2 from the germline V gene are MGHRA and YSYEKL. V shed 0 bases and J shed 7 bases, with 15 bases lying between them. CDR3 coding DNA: TGCGCCAGCAGCCAAGATCGTTCGCGGGCAGCTGGCTACACCTTC. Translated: CASSQDRSRAAGYTF.

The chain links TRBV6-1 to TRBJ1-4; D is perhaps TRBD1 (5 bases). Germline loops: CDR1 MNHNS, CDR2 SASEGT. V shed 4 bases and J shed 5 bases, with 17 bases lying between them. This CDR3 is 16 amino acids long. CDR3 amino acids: CASSASRGFENEKLFF. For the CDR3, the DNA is TGTGCCAGCAGTGCCTCGAGGGGTTTCGAAAATGAAAAACTGTTTTTT.

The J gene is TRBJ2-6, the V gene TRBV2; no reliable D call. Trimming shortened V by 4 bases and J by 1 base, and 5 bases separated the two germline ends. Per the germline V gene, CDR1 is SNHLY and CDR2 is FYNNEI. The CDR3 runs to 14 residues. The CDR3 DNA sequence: TGTGCCAGCAGTGGACAATCTGGGGCCAACGTCCTGACTTTC. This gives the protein CASSGQSGANVLTF.

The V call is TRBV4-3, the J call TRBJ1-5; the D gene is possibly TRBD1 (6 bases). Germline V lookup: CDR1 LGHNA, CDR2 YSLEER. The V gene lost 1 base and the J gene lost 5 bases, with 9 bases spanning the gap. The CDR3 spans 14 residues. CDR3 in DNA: TGCGCCAGCAGCCAAGTACAGGGTTATCAGCCCCAGCATTTT. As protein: CASSQVQGYQPQHF.

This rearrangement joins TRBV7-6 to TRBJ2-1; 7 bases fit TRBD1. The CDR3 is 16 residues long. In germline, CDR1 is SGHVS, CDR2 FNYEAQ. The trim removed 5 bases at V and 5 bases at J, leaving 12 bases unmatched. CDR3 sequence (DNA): TGTGCCAGCAGCCTCCAGGAATTCGGGACAGACAATGAGCAGTTCTTC. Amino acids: CASSLQEFGTDNEQFF.

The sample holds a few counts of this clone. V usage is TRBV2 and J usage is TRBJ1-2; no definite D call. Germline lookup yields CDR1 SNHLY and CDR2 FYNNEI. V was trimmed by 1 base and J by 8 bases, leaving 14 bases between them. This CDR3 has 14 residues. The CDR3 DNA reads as TGTGCCAGCAGTGAAGACAGAATCGCTGGCGGCTACACCTTC. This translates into CASSEDRIAGGYTF.

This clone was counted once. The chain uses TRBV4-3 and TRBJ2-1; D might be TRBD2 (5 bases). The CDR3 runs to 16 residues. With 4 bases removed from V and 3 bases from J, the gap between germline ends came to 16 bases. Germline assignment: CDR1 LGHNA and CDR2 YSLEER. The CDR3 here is CASSPSFGLLYNEQFF. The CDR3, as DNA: TGCGCCAGCAGCCCAAGCTTCGGACTCCTCTACAATGAGCAGTTCTTC.

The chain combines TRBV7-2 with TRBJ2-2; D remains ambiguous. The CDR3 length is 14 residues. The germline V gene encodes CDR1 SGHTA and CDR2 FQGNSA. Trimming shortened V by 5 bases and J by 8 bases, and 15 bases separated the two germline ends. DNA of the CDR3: TGTGCCAGCAGCCTAAGACCTCGACTTGGGGAGCTGTTTTTT. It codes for CASSLRPRLGELFF.

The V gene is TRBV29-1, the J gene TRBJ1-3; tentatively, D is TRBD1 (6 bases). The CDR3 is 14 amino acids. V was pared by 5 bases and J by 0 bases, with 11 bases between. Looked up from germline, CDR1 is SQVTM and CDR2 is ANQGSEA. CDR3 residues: CSVSQGPSGNTIYF. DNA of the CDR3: TGCAGCGTTTCACAGGGACCCTCTGGAAACACCATATATTTT.

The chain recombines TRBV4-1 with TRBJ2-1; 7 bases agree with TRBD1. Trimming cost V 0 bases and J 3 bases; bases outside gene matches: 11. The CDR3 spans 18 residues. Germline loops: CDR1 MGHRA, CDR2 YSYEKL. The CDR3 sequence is CASSQDSDRVSYYNEQFF. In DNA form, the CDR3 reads TGCGCCAGCAGCCAAGATTCTGACAGGGTGTCGTACTACAATGAGCAGTTCTTC.

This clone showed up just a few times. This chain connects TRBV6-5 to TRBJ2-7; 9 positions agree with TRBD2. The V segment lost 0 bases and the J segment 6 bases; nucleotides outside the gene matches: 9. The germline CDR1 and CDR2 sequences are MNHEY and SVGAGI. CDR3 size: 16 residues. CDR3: CASSYSISSGRSEQYF. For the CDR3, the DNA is TGTGCCAGCAGTTACTCGATCAGCAGCGGGAGGAGCGAGCAGTACTTC.

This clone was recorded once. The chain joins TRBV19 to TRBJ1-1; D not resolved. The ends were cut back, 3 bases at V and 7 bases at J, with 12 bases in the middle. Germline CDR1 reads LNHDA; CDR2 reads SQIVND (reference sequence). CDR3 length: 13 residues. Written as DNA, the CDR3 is TGTGCCAGTAGTATGGGCAGTGGGGTTGAAGCTTTCTTT. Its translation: CASSMGSGVEAFF.

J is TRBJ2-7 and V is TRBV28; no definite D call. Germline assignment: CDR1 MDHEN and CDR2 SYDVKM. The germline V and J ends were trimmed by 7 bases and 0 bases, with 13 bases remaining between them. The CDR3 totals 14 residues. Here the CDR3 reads CASTPLGNSYEQYF. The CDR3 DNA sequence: TGTGCCAGCACCCCCCTGGGGAACTCCTACGAGCAGTACTTC.

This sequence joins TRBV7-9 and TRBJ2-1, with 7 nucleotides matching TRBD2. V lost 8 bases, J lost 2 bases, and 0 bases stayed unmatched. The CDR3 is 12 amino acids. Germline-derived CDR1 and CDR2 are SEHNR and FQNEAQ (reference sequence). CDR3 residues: CASGGAYNEQFF. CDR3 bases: TGTGCCAGCGGGGGGGCCTACAATGAGCAGTTCTTC. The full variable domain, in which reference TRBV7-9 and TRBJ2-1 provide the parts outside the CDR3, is DTGVSQNPRHKITKRGQNVTFRCDPISEHNRLYWYRQTLGQGPEFLTYFQNEAQLEKSRLLSDRFSAERPKGSFSTLEIQRTEQGDSAMYLCASGGAYNEQFFGPGTRLTVL.